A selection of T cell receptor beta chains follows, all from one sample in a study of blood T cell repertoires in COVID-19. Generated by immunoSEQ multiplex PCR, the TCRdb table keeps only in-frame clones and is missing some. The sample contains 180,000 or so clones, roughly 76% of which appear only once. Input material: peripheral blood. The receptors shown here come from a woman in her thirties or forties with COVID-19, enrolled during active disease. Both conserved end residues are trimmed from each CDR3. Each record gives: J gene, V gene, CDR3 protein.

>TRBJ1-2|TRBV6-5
ASRTGAVANYGYT
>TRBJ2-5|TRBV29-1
SVRGLAGVWQETQY
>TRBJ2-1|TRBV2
ASRWTGSSYNEQF
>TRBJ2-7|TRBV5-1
ASSVSGSSYEQY
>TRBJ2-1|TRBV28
ASSFQGQGVYNEQF
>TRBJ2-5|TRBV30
AWSAPGLAVEGETQY
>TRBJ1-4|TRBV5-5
ASRTGPDPNEKLF
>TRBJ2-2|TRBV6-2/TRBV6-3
ASSTPGQVPTGELF
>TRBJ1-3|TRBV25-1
ASSEYGTGRNTIY
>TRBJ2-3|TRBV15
ATSRGITSGAADTQY
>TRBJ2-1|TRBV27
ASSLAGPTYNEQF
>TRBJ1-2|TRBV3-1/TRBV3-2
ASSQRGTANYGYT
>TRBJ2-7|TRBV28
ASSGSSGSREQY
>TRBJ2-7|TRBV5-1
ASSPTGTGPYEQY
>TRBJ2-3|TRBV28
ASRSSGRPSDTQY
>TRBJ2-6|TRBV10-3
AIGVPGANVLT
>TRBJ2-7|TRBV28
ASSLSGSGRDQQY
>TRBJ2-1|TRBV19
ASSLDRGNEQF
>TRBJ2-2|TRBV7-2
ASSFQRGNTGELF
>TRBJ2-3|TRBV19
ASSTTSGSPDTQY
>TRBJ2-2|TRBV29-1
SVLTGELF
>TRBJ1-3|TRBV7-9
ASSPPGRGNTIY
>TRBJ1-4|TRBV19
ASSMRGPVGNEKLF
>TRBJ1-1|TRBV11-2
ASSLDRGDTEAF
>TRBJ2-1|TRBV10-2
ASQLGATGSSYNEQF
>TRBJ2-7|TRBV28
ASSLPGQGASGTGQY
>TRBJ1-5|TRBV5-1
ASSLGGQPEQPQH
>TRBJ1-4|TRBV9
ASSSGGSTNEKLF
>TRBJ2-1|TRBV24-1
ATAEGQGVFNEQF
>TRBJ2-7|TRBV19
ASSMEDSSSYEQY
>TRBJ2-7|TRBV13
ASSLGDRGILGEQY
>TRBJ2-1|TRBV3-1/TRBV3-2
ASSREGGAYNEQF
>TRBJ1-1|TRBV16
ASSPRQGVGTEAF
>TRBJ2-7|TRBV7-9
ASSFRRDEQY
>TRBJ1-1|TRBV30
ACWRGGTGNTEAF
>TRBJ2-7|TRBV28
ASSQDRVALDEQY
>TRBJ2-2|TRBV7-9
ASSQQRANTGELF
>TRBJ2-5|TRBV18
ASSPPTDWETQY
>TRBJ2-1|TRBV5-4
ASSLWGGSVDNEQF
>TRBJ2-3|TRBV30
AYSGGPRNTDTQY
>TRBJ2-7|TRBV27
ASSLRAQGPYRYEQY
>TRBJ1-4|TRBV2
ASTSTTGGYEKLF
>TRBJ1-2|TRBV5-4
ASSLQGTGGYT
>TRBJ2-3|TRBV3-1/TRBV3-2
ASSQGLRLAGGKDTQY
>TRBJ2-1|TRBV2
ASSDTSGRTEQF
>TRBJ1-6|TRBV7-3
ASSLTGGGSPLH
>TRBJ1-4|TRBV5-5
ASSRSGEKLF
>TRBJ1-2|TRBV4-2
ASSQDSGQNYGYT
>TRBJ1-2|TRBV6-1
ASSPTGDGYT